A selection of T cell receptor beta chains follows, all from one sample in a study of graft-versus-host responses after intestinal transplantation. Their target antigens are unknown. Profiled with immunoSEQ multiplex PCR; TCRdb holds only in-frame clones, not every one. The sample gives around 100,000 clones, 87% of which show up once; 0.95% is in the top ten. The sequencing used unstimulated CD4+ T cells sorted from spleen or lymph node cells, collected before transplant. The receptors come from a human donor who was the organ donor for an intestinal transplant. Both conserved end residues are part of each CDR3. A D gene is named only where the DNA matches it firmly. Not every row has a clone size; where given, it reads once, few, many or a size class.

v_call	clone_size	j_call	d_call	cdr3_length	cdr3_aa	cdr3_nt
TRBV18	.	TRBJ2-5	.	13	CASSMRAAETQYF	TGTGCCAGCTCAATGAGGGCGGCGGAGACCCAGTACTTC
TRBV30	.	TRBJ2-5	.	13	CAWSRDWQETQYF	TGTGCCTGGAGCAGGGATTGGCAAGAGACCCAGTACTTC
TRBV10-3	.	TRBJ2-1	.	13	CAISRWPYNEQFF	TGTGCCATCAGTCGCTGGCCCTACAATGAGCAGTTCTTC
TRBV30	.	TRBJ2-3	.	13	CAWSLTLDDTQYF	TGTGCCTGGAGTTTAACACTAGACGATACGCAGTATTTT
TRBV7-2	.	TRBJ1-2	TRBD1	13	CASRTGGDYGYTF	TGTGCCAGCAGGACAGGGGGAGACTATGGCTACACCTTC
TRBV5-1	.	TRBJ2-5	.	14	CASRPLSGQETQYF	TGCGCCAGCAGGCCCCTATCCGGCCAAGAGACCCAGTACTTC
TRBV5-1	once	TRBJ2-7	.	14	CASSREPQGSEQYF	TGCGCCAGCAGCCGGGAGCCACAGGGTAGCGAGCAGTACTTC
TRBV28	many	TRBJ1-2	.	11	CASSLHYGYTF	TGTGCCAGCAGTTTACACTATGGCTACACCTTC
TRBV9	.	TRBJ1-3	.	14	CASSVSGSGNTIYF	TGTGCCAGCAGCGTATCTGGTTCTGGAAACACCATATATTTT
TRBV7-8	.	TRBJ2-4	.	17	CASSPAGQRIAKNIQYF	TGTGCCAGCAGCCCGGCGGGACAGCGAATAGCCAAAAACATTCAGTACTTC
TRBV19	.	TRBJ1-4	.	14	CASSTTVAGEKLFF	TGTGCCAGTAGTACGACAGTCGCAGGCGAAAAACTGTTTTTT
TRBV5-1	.	TRBJ2-7	.	14	CASSLGLSGPEQYF	TGCGCCAGCAGCTTGGGGCTTTCCGGCCCCGAGCAGTACTTC
TRBV19	.	TRBJ2-7	.	11	CASRSVGEQYF	TGTGCCAGTAGGTCGGTAGGAGAGCAGTACTTC
TRBV30	.	TRBJ2-3	TRBD1	14	CAWSRGLSTDTQYF	TGTGCCTGGAGCAGGGGGCTTTCCACAGATACGCAGTATTTT
TRBV6-1	few	TRBJ1-6	TRBD1	13	CASSLGQGSPLHF	TGTGCCAGCAGCCTTGGACAGGGATCACCCCTCCACTTT
TRBV6-1	once	TRBJ2-1	TRBD2	14	CASERSGGYNEQFF	TGTGCCAGCGAAAGGAGCGGGGGCTACAATGAGCAGTTCTTC
TRBV6-5	few	TRBJ1-3	.	14	CASRSRSSGNTIYF	TGTGCCAGCAGGTCCCGTTCCTCTGGAAACACCATATATTTT
TRBV5-6	.	TRBJ1-1	.	14	CASSLATLNTEAFF	TGTGCCAGCAGCTTGGCCACTTTGAACACTGAAGCTTTCTTT
TRBV11-2	.	TRBJ1-4	.	16	CASSLTGSPTNEKLFF	TGTGCCAGCAGCCTTACCGGGTCACCAACTAATGAAAAACTGTTTTTT
TRBV18	.	TRBJ1-1	.	15	CASSPPEGYRTEAFF	TGTGCCAGCTCACCCCCCGAGGGGTATCGGACTGAAGCTTTCTTT
TRBV19	once	TRBJ2-1	.	11	CASSKLDEQFF	TGTGCCAGTAGTAAACTGGATGAGCAGTTCTTC
TRBV2	.	TRBJ1-4	TRBD1	15	CASQGQVATNEKLFF	TGTGCCAGCCAAGGACAGGTTGCAACTAATGAAAAACTGTTTTTT
TRBV10-1	.	TRBJ2-1	TRBD2	17	CASSEGVAGVDDNEQFF	TGCGCCAGCAGTGAGGGGGTAGCGGGGGTAGATGACAATGAGCAGTTCTTC
TRBV19	.	TRBJ2-1	.	14	CASSIRPGTNEQFF	TGTGCCAGTAGTATTCGGCCGGGGACGAATGAGCAGTTCTTC
TRBV28	once	TRBJ1-2	TRBD1	16	CASSWGQGLSNYGYTF	TGTGCCAGCAGTTGGGGACAGGGTCTATCTAACTATGGCTACACCTTC
TRBV6-7	few	TRBJ1-2	TRBD1	14	CASSSPTGGYGYTF	TGTGCCAGCAGTTCCCCGACAGGGGGCTATGGCTACACCTTC
TRBV7-9	.	TRBJ1-2	.	14	CASSPPGTVYGYTF	TGTGCCAGCAGCCCCCCCGGGACCGTCTATGGCTACACCTTC
TRBV5-1	.	TRBJ1-2	.	13	CASSFEGLYGYTF	TGCGCCAGCAGCTTTGAAGGGCTCTATGGCTACACCTTC
TRBV10-3	once	TRBJ2-7	TRBD1	15	CAIRGPGTATYEQYF	TGTGCCATCAGGGGTCCTGGGACAGCCACCTACGAGCAGTACTTC
TRBV30	.	TRBJ2-1	TRBD2	13	CALSGGSYNEQFF	TGTGCCCTCAGCGGGGGGTCCTACAATGAGCAGTTCTTC
TRBV5-1	.	TRBJ2-3	.	13	CASSLEGTDTQYF	TGCGCCAGCAGCTTGGAGGGCACAGATACGCAGTATTTT